This T cell receptor (beta chain) was sequenced for a study of CD8 T cells in ankylosing spondylitis. TCRdb independently ran MiXCR on the 5' RACE reads; one entry per CDR3 protein. The data hold some 250,000 distinct CDR3 sequences, with about 24% observed a single time. In this sample, this clonotype turned up a few times. CDR3 length: 14 residues. The germline V gene encodes CDR1 SGHVS and CDR2 FQNEAQ. The V and J ends lost 5 bases and 2 bases respectively, with 12 bases between them. The sequenced sample was blood, either unsorted or a sorted T cell fraction (not recorded which). The sequence was obtained from a male donor with ankylosing spondylitis or in good health (not recorded which). The chain recombines TRBV7-8 with TRBJ2-5; no definite D call. CDR3 sequence: CASSPNWQQETQYF. The DNA for the CDR3 is TGTGCCAGCAGCCCTAACTGGCAGCAAGAGACCCAGTACTTC.